The present T cell receptor (beta chain) was sequenced within a study of T cell responses to AZD1222 COVID-19 vaccine. General study points: White British ancestry dominated among donors, who included more females, and clonal diversity was possibly underestimated. The span of vaccine-associated CD4 TCRs extended across spike, with dominance at 160-218 and 743-854.

Assay used: immunoSEQ multiplex PCR; TCRdb lists only in-frame clones, some missing. Of 130,000 or so clones in the sample, roughly 92% were seen once. The CDR3 covers 14 residues. Germline trimming cut 3 bases from V and 3 bases from J; bases unmatched to any gene: 5. Germline V lookup: CDR1 SGDLS, CDR2 YYNGEE. In regard to this clone: Its antigen is currently unknown.

The clonotype was recovered from an adult in good health. V is TRBV9 and J is TRBJ2-7, with 8 positions matching TRBD1. This material consisted of peripheral blood, taken on day 0 of AZD1222 vaccination. The CDR3 DNA follows: TGTGCCAGCAGCGCCGGGACAGGAGTCTACGAGCAGTACTTC. Protein product: CASSAGTGVYEQYF.